The text below deals with one TCR beta chain. The sample comes from a study of cytomegalovirus exposure and HLA in healthy donors. TCRdb's copy holds only in-frame clones and misses some; the assay was immunoSEQ multiplex PCR. The sample holds tens of thousands of clones, 85% to 95% seen once. CDR3 length: 14 amino acids. V shed 6 bases, J shed 7 bases, and the junction held 12 bases outside the gene matches. CDR1 is MNHEY and CDR2 is SMNVEV in the germline V gene (reference sequence). The sample comprised PBMCs. This TCR derives from a man in his late teens or twenties in good health and CMV-seronegative. The V gene is TRBV27, the J gene TRBJ2-7; 7 bases align to TRBD1. DNA for the CDR3: TGTGCCAGCAGCGACAGTACAGGGGCTTGGGAGCAGTACTTC. Translated, it gives CASSDSTGAWEQYF.